This T cell receptor beta chain was profiled in a study of tumor and adjacent non-tumor tissue in lung cancer. Study observations and caveats: Significantly higher TCR diversity was found in tumor than normal lung.

RNA was extracted from bulk tissue without any cell sorting. The normal lung tissue was taken more than 3 cm from the tumor edge. Comments on this clonotype: Its specificity is unknown. One junction end disagrees with the germline gene, perhaps due to a read error.

From germline, CDR1 is SQVTM and CDR2 ANQGSEA. This CDR3 contains 15 residues. TCRbeta libraries were built with three rounds of nested PCR, modified from ARM-PCR. TCRdb recomputed calls from the multiplex PCR reads with MiXCR, one row per CDR3 protein. The repertoire holds roughly 82,000 distinct CDR3 sequences, with around 76% as singletons. The chain recombines TRBV29-1 with TRBJ2-2; perhaps TRBD2 as D (6 bases). The clonotype was recovered from a woman between 50 and 59 years old with non-small cell lung cancer. The sample taken for sequencing was distant non-tumor lung tissue. The CDR3 loop reads CGVETGELSTGELFF. The CDR3 DNA follows: TGCGGCGTTGAGACGGGAGAGCTCAGCACCGGGGAGCTGTTTTTT.